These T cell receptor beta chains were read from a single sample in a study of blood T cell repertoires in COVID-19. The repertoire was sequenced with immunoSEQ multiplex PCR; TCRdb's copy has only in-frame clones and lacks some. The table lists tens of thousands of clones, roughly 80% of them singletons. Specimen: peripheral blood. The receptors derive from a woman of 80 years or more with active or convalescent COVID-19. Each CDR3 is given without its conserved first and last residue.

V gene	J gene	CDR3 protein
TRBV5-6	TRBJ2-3	ASPLEDTQY
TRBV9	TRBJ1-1	ASSVDSRGEAF
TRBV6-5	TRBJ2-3	ASTSTAPSDTQY
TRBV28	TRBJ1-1	ASSLSGGGTEAF
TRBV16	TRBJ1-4	ASTGGDEKLF
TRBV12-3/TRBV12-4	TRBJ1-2	ASSPLMDKT
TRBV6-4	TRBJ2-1	ASSDGGGAYNEQF
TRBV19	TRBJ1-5	ASYSSGSHQPQH
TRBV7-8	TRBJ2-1	ASRRRGSSYNEQF
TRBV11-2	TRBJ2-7	ASSSLRTSPTSYEQY
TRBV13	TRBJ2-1	ASTLSGGYNEQF
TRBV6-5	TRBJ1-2	ASSRHPNYGYT
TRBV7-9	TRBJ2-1	AGRGLGNEQF
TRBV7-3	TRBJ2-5	ASSFSGTEETQY
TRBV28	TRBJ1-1	ASRFTGGAVNTEAF
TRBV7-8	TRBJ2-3	ASSLRREGLADTQY
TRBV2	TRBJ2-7	ASGGGEQY
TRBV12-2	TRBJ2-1	ASRPDPPREQF
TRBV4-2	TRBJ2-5	ASSHSTSGAKETQY
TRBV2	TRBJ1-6	ASGEAGNSPLH
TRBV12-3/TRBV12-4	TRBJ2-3	ASSLTDTQY
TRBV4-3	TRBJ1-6	ASSRHRNNSPLH
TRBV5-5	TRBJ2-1	ASSRDPGGSSYNEQF
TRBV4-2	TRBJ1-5	ASSQEGGLEQPQH
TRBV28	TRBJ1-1	ASSRTGLTAEAF